This T cell receptor (beta chain) emerged from a study of T-cell reconstitution after alpha-beta-depleted transplantation in children. The ends lost 3 bases at V and 4 bases at J; junction bases unmatched: 12. The CDR3 has 18 residues. The germline CDR1 and CDR2 sequences are SGHAT and FQNNGV. Preparation of the TCRbeta library was carried out with unique molecular identifiers. In TCRdb, the PCR reads were re-called with MiXCR into one record per CDR3 protein. The data show about 500,000 distinct CDR3 sequences, about 30% seen once. V gene TRBV11-2 combines with J gene TRBJ2-3, with 11 bases aligning to TRBD2. Sequenced material: PBMCs from the stem cell graft donor, taken from the stem cell graft. This TCR was sampled from a human donor who donated a stem cell graft to a child with aplastic anemia. The CDR3 loop is CASSFLAGGNWVADTQYF. The DNA for the CDR3 is TGTGCCAGCAGCTTCCTAGCGGGAGGAAATTGGGTAGCAGATACGCAGTATTTT.